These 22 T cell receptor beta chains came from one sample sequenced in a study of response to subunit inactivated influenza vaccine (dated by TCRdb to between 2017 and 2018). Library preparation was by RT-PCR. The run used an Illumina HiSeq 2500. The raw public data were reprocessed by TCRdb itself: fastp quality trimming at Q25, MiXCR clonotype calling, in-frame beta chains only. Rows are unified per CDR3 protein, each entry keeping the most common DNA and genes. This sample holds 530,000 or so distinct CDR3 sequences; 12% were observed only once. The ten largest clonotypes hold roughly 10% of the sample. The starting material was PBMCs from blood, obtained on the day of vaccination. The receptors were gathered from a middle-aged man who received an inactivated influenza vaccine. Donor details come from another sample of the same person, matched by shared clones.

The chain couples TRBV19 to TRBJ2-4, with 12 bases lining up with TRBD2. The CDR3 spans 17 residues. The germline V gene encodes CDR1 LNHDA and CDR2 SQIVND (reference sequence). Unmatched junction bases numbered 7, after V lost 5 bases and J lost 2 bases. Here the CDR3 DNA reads TGTGCCAGTAGTCTCCAGACTAGCGGGGGCACCAAAAACATTCAGTACTTC. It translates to CASSLQTSGGTKNIQYF.

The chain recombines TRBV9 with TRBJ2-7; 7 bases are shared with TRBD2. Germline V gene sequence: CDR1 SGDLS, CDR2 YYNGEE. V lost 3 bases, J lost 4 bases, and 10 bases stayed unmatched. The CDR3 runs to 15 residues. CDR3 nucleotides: TGTGCCAGCAGCGCAAGTCCCGGGACTACGTACGAGCAGTACTTC. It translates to CASSASPGTTYEQYF.

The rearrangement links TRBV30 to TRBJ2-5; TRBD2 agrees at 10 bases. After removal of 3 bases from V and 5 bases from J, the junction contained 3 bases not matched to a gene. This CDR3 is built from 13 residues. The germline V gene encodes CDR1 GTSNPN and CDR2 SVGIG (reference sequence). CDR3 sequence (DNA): TGTGCCTGGAGCGGACTAGCGGCGGAGACCCAGTACTTC. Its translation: CAWSGLAAETQYF.

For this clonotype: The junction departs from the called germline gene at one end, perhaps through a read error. CDR3 protein: CASSDGQGFAKNIQYF. DNA of the CDR3: TGTGCCAGCAGCGACGGACAGGGGTTCGCCAAAAACATCCAGTACTTC. This chain uses TRBV2 with TRBJ2-4; TRBD1 agrees at 9 bases. The germline V gene has CDR1 SNHLY and CDR2 FYNNEI. This CDR3 region has 16 residues.

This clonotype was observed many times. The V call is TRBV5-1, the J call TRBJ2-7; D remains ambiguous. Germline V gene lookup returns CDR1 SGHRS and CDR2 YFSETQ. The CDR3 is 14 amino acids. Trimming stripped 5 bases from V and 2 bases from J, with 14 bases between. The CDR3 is CASRPLAATYEQYF. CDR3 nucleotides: TGCGCCAGCAGACCTCTCGCGGCGACCTACGAGCAGTACTTC.

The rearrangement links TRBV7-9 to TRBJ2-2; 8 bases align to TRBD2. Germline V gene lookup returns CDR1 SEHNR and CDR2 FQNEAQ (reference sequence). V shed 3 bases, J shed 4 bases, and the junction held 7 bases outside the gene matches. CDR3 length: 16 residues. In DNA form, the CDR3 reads TGTGCCAGCAGCTTTACTCGGGGGGGCCGCACCGGGGAGCTGTTTTTT. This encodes CASSFTRGGRTGELFF.

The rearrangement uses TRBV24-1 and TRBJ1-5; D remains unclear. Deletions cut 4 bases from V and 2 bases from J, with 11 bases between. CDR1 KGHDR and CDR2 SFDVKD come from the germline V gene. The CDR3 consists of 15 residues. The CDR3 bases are TGTGCCACCAGTGACGGGCACGGTGGCAATCAGCCCCAGCATTTT. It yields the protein CATSDGHGGNQPQHF.

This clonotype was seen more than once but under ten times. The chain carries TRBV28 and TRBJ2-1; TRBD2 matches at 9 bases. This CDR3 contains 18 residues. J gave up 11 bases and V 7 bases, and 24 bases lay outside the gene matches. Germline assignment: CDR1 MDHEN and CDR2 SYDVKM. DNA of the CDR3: TGTGCCAGCACGAGCCCACAAACCCCCCTTGGTAGCGGGAGTAAGCAGTTCTTC. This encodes CASTSPQTPLGSGSKQFF. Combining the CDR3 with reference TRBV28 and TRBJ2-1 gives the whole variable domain DVKVTQSSRYLVKRTGEKVFLECVQDMDHENMFWYRQDPGLGLRLIYFSYDVKMKEKGDIPEGYSVSREKKERFSLILESASTNQTSMYLCASTSPQTPLGSGSKQFFGPGTRLTVL.

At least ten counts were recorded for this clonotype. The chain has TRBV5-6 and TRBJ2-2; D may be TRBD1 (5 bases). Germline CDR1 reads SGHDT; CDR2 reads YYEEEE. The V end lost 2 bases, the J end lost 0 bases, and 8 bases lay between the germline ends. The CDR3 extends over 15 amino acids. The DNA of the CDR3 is TGTGCCAGCAGCTTCAGGGATACGAACACCGGGGAGCTGTTTTTT. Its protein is CASSFRDTNTGELFF.

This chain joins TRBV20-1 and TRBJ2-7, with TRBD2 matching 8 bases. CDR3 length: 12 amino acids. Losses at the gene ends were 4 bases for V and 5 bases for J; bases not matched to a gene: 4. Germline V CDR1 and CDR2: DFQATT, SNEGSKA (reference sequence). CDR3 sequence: CSATGLGDEQYF. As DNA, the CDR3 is TGCAGTGCTACGGGACTAGGGGACGAGCAGTACTTC.

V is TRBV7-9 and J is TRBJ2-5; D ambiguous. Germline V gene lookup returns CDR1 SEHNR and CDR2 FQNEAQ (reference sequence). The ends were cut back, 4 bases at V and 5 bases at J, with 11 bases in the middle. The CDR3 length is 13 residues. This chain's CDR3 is CASSSRQGETQYF. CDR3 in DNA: TGTGCCAGCAGCTCAAGGCAAGGGGAGACCCAGTACTTC.

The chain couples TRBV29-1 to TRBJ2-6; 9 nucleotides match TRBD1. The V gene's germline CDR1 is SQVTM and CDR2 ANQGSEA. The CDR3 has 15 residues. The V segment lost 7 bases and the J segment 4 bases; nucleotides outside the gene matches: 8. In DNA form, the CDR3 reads TGCAGCGCTTGGGGACAGGGAGCCGGGGCCAACGTCCTGACTTTC. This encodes CSAWGQGAGANVLTF.

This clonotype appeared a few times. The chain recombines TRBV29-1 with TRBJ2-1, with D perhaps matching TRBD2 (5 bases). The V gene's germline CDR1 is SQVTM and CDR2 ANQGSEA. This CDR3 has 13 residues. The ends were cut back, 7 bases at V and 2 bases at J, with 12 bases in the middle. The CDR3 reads CSEATGTYNEQFF. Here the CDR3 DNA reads TGCAGCGAGGCGACGGGAACCTACAATGAGCAGTTCTTC.

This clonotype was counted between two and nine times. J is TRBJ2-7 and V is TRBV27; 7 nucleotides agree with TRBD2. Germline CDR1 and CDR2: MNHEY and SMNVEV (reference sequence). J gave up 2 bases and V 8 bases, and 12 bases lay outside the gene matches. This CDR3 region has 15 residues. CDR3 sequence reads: CASRSPRLAAYEQYF. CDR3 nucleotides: TGTGCCAGCCGTTCGCCCAGACTAGCTGCCTACGAGCAGTACTTC.

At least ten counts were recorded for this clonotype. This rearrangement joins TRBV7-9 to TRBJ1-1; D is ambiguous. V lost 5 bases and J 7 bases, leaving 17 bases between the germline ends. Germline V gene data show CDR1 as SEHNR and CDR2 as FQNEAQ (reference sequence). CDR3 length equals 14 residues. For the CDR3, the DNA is TGTGCCAGCAGCCCCAATCAATACCGTATTGAAGCTTTCTTT. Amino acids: CASSPNQYRIEAFF.

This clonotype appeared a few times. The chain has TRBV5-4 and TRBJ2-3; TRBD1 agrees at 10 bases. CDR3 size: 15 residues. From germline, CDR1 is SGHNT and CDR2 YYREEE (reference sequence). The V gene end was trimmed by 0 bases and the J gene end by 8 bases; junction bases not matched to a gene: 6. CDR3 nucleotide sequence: TGTGCCAGCAGCTTGGTGGGGACAGGGGATCTTACGCAGTATTTT. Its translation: CASSLVGTGDLTQYF. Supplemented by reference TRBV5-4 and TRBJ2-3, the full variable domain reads ETGVTQSPTHLIKTRGQQVTLRCSSQSGHNTVSWYQQALGQGPQFIFQYYREEENGRGNFPPRFSGLQFPNYSSELNVNALELDDSALYLCASSLVGTGDLTQYFGPGTRLTVL.

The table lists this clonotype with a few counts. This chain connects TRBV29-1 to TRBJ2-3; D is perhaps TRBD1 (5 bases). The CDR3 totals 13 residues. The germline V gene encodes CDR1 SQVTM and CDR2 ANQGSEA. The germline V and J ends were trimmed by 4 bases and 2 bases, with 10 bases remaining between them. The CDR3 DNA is TGCAGCGTTGTGCAGGGAAACACAGATACGCAGTATTTT. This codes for CSVVQGNTDTQYF.

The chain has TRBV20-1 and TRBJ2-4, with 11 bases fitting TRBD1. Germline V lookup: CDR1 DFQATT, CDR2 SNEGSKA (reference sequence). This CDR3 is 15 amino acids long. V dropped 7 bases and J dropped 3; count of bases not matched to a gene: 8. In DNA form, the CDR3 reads TGCAGTGTAGACCGGACAGGGGGCATCAAAAACATTCAGTACTTC. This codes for CSVDRTGGIKNIQYF.

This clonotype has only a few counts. The CDR3 protein is CASSREPGGHNEQFF. The DNA for the CDR3 is TGCGCCAGCAGTCGGGAACCGGGCGGACACAATGAGCAGTTCTTC. This chain connects TRBV5-1 to TRBJ2-1; a possible D gene is TRBD2 (5 bases). The CDR3 spans 15 residues. Trimming stripped 5 bases from V and 5 bases from J, with 17 bases between. Germline V gives CDR1 SGHRS, CDR2 YFSETQ.

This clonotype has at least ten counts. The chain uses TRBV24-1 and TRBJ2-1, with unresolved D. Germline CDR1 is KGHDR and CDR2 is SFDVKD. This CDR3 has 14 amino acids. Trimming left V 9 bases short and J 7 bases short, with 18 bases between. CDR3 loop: CATSLKGVKNEQFF. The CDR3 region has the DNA TGTGCCACCTCCCTTAAGGGCGTAAAGAATGAGCAGTTCTTC.

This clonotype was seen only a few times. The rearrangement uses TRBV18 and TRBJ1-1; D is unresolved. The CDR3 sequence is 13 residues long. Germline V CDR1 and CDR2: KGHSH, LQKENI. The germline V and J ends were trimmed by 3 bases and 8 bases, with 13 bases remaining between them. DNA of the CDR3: TGTGCCAGCTCACCGTCTATCTCTAGGGAAGCTTTCTTT. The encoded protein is CASSPSISREAFF.

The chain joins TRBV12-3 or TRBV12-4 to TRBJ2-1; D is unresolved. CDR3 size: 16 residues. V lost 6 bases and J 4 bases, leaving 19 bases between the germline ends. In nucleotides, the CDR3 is TGTGCCAGCAGCCCCCGGCAGGCAGAAGGTTACAATGAGCAGTTCTTC. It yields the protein CASSPRQAEGYNEQFF.